Following are 10 T cell receptor beta chains from one sample sequenced in a study of CD8+CD57+ T cells in acquired aplastic anemia. Both TCR beta VDJ combination and CDR3 sequence profiling were carried out. Genomic DNA was the template for this profiling. Each CDR3 protein gets one entry after TCRdb re-called the reads with MiXCR. This sample carries around 180,000 distinct CDR3 sequences, about three fifths of them seen once, and the ten largest clones take roughly 44%. Source material: sorted CD4+, CD8+, or CD8+CD57+ T cells (not recorded which) from PBMCs. All receptors come from a human donor in good health.

CDR3 region: CATSDGQGYPYEQYF. The CDR3 DNA follows: TGTGCCACCAGTGATGGACAGGGGTACCCCTACGAGCAGTACTTC. The rearrangement links TRBV24-1 to TRBJ2-7; TRBD1 aligns across 9 bases. The CDR3 loop spans 15 amino acids. Germline V gives CDR1 KGHDR, CDR2 SFDVKD. The junction had 4 bases not matched to a gene; V was cut back by 3 bases and J by 2 bases.

This clonotype came up a few times. This rearrangement joins TRBV10-3 to TRBJ1-2; D gene ambiguous. V was pared by 2 bases and J by 4 bases, with 8 bases between. The CDR3 is 13 amino acids. Germline lookup yields CDR1 ENHRY and CDR2 SYGVKD. CDR3 sequence: CAISENIIYGYTF. The CDR3 coding sequence is TGTGCCATCAGTGAGAACATTATCTATGGCTACACCTTC.

The chain combines TRBV5-1 with TRBJ2-2; 7 positions agree with TRBD1. The V gene's germline CDR1 is SGHRS and CDR2 YFSETQ. Unmatched junction bases numbered 4, after V lost 2 bases and J lost 6 bases. The CDR3 totals 14 residues. The chain's CDR3 is CASSLNDRAGELFF. CDR3 nucleotides: TGCGCCAGCAGCTTAAACGACAGGGCCGGGGAGCTGTTTTTT.

Many counts were recorded for this clonotype. The genes are TRBV7-2 and TRBJ1-3; TRBD1 matches 8 bases. CDR3 length: 18 residues. The trim removed 5 bases at V and 0 bases at J, leaving 12 bases unmatched. Germline loops: CDR1 SGHTA, CDR2 FQGNSA. The CDR3 region has the DNA TGTGCCAGCAGCCGGAGATGGGACAGGACAGTCTCTGGAAACACCATATATTTT. It yields the protein CASSRRWDRTVSGNTIYF.

The gene calls are TRBV9 and TRBJ1-6; D possibly corresponds to TRBD1 (6 bases). The germline V and J ends were trimmed by 2 bases and 8 bases, with 17 bases remaining between them. The CDR3 has 16 amino acids. Germline CDR1 reads SGDLS; CDR2 reads YYNGEE. The CDR3 DNA sequence: TGTGCCAGCAGCGTTAACCCCGGACAGTCGGATTCACCCCTCCACTTT. Amino acids: CASSVNPGQSDSPLHF.

The V and J genes are TRBV20-1 and TRBJ1-1; D is perhaps TRBD1 (5 bases). Germline lookup yields CDR1 DFQATT and CDR2 SNEGSKA (reference sequence). The V end lost 5 bases, the J end lost 1 base, and 14 bases lay between the germline ends. The CDR3 sequence is 14 residues long. CDR3 nucleotides: TGCAGTGCTGGGCGACAGATACAGAACACTGAAGCTTTCTTT. It encodes CSAGRQIQNTEAFF.

The chain links TRBV12-3 or TRBV12-4 to TRBJ1-2; D is perhaps TRBD1 (5 bases). Trimming cost V 3 bases and J 7 bases, with 12 bases left between them. The CDR3 totals 13 residues. The CDR3 is CASSLGSGTGYTF. CDR3 nucleotides: TGTGCCAGCAGTTTGGGTTCTGGGACTGGCTACACCTTC.

The V gene is TRBV5-1, the J gene TRBJ2-7; D unresolved. This CDR3 is 15 amino acids long. Germline V gene lookup returns CDR1 SGHRS and CDR2 YFSETQ. The ends were cut back, 0 bases at V and 4 bases at J, with 14 bases in the middle. Written as DNA, the CDR3 is TGCGCCAGCAGCTTGGAACCCAACCCGTTTTACGAGCAGTACTTC. The encoded protein is CASSLEPNPFYEQYF.

This chain joins TRBV20-1 and TRBJ1-1; D is perhaps TRBD1 (5 bases). V gave up 4 bases and J gave up 3 bases, with 6 bases separating them. CDR1 is DFQATT, CDR2 SNEGSKA, per germline (reference sequence). The CDR3 totals 11 residues. Here the CDR3 DNA reads TGCAGTGCTACACAGGACACTGAAGCTTTCTTT. Its translation is CSATQDTEAFF.

Ten or more counts support this clonotype. The chain joins TRBV4-3 to TRBJ2-3, with a possible D match to TRBD1 (5 bases). Germline V gene lookup returns CDR1 LGHNA and CDR2 YSLEER. Trimming removed 4 bases from V and 1 base from J, with 15 bases in between. This CDR3 is 16 amino acids long. CDR3 DNA: TGCGCCAGCAGCCGCCTCCCAGGGAAGGGCACAGATACGCAGTATTTT. It codes for CASSRLPGKGTDTQYF.